One and the same sample provided the 32 T cell receptor beta chains below, sequenced in a study of OX40 agonist ivuxolimab in advanced cancers. Sequencing was performed with immunoSEQ multiplex PCR; in TCRdb, only in-frame clones are kept and a portion is missing. This sample has about 98,000 clones, with more than 85% found just once. This sample comprised CD4+ or CD8+ T cells sorted from blood, obtained in a trial of the OX40 agonist ivuxolimab. The receptors stem from an adult with an advanced solid tumor such as melanoma, head and neck, liver or kidney cancer.

V usage is TRBV28 and J usage is TRBJ2-5, with TRBD2 matching 9 bases. The CDR3 sequence is 14 residues long. J gave up 2 bases and V 10 bases, and 8 bases lay outside the gene matches. Germline assignment: CDR1 MDHEN and CDR2 SYDVKM. DNA for the CDR3: TGTGCCACCGAGGGGAGCGGGGGGCAAGAGACCCAGTACTTC. Its translation is CATEGSGGQETQYF.

The chain is built from TRBV28 and TRBJ2-1, with D tentatively TRBD1 (5 bases). Trimming took 5 bases from V and 8 from J, leaving 19 bases between them. Germline CDR1 is MDHEN and CDR2 is SYDVKM. The CDR3 is made up of 15 amino acids. This CDR3 reads CASSPGHASRDEQFF. The CDR3 DNA is TGTGCCAGCAGTCCCGGACACGCGTCCCGCGATGAGCAGTTCTTC.

The rearrangement links TRBV7-2 to TRBJ2-6; D not resolved. CDR3 length equals 14 residues. Looked up from germline, CDR1 is SGHTA and CDR2 is FQGNSA. V was pared by 7 bases and J by 0 bases, with 7 bases between. This CDR3 reads CASNKRSGANVLTF. CDR3 DNA: TGTGCCAGCAACAAACGCTCTGGGGCCAACGTCCTGACTTTC.

Points on this clone: The same CDR3 is also encoded by other DNA sequences in this sample. The rearrangement joins TRBV11-3 to TRBJ2-3, with a weak D call TRBD2 (5 bases). Per the germline V gene, CDR1 is SGHNT and CDR2 is YENEEA. V lost 1 base and J 4 bases, leaving 6 bases between the germline ends. The length of the CDR3 is 13 residues. CDR3 sequence: CASSLVGADTQYF. Here the CDR3 DNA reads TGTGCCAGCAGCTTAGTCGGGGCAGATACGCAGTATTTT.

The J gene is TRBJ2-5, the V gene TRBV7-2; tentative D call: TRBD2 (5 bases). V was clipped by 5 bases and J by 5 bases, with 18 bases between them. The CDR3 sequence is 15 residues long. Germline assignment: CDR1 SGHTA and CDR2 FQGNSA. The CDR3 DNA reads as TGTGCCAGCAGCCTGGGCGGCCCTGGGGAGGAGACCCAGTACTTC. It yields the protein CASSLGGPGEETQYF.

The V gene is TRBV5-1, the J gene TRBJ1-1; no clear D. The CDR3 length is 16 residues. The germline V gene has CDR1 SGHRS and CDR2 YFSETQ. V was pared by 0 bases and J by 1 base, with 13 bases between. The CDR3 protein is CASSLAGWPTNTEAFF. CDR3 nucleotide sequence: TGCGCCAGCAGCTTGGCTGGTTGGCCGACGAACACTGAAGCTTTCTTT.

The V call is TRBV7-9, the J call TRBJ1-1, with D possibly matching TRBD1 (5 bases). The CDR3 loop spans 15 amino acids. Looked up from germline, CDR1 is SEHNR and CDR2 is FQNEAQ (reference sequence). The germline V and J ends were trimmed by 8 bases and 0 bases, with 16 bases remaining between them. CDR3 DNA: TGTGCCAGCGGAGGTGGGGGAGCTATGAACACTGAAGCTTTCTTT. This encodes CASGGGGAMNTEAFF.

The rearrangement joins TRBV6-1 to TRBJ2-7, with 9 bases lining up with TRBD2. CDR3 length equals 17 residues. Trimming cost V 4 bases and J 4 bases; bases outside gene matches: 14. Germline CDR1 and CDR2: MNHNS and SASEGT. The DNA of the CDR3 is TGTGCCAGCAGTGCCACCGCGGGGAGCGGGAGGTGGTACGAGCAGTACGTC. Amino acids: CASSATAGSGRWYEQYV.

The rearrangement joins TRBV5-1 to TRBJ2-2, with D possibly TRBD1 on 6 matching bases. CDR3 length equals 16 residues. The germline V gene has CDR1 SGHRS and CDR2 YFSETQ. V was shortened by 0 bases and J by 0 bases, with 9 bases between the two germline ends. The CDR3 DNA sequence: TGCGCCAGCAGCTTGGCCGGGACATCGAACACCGGGGAGCTGTTTTTT. This sequence encodes CASSLAGTSNTGELFF.

V usage is TRBV28 and J usage is TRBJ2-3, with TRBD2 as a possible D gene (6 bases). The CDR3 is made up of 16 amino acids. Germline CDR1 MDHEN, CDR2 SYDVKM. Trimming shortened V by 2 bases and J by 2 bases, and 14 bases separated the two germline ends. The CDR3 nucleotides are TGTGCCAGCAGTTTAATCTCGGGGGAACTCACAGATACGCAGTATTTT. Translation: CASSLISGELTDTQYF.

The chain links TRBV28 to TRBJ1-5; D is uncertain. CDR3 length equals 16 residues. Germline V gene lookup returns CDR1 MDHEN and CDR2 SYDVKM. V was pared by 3 bases and J by 0 bases, with 12 bases between. The CDR3, as DNA: TGTGCCAGCAGTTTTTTTTCCCAGACTAGCAATCAGCCCCAGCATTTT. Its protein is CASSFFSQTSNQPQHF.

Note on this clone: The same CDR3 is also encoded by other DNA sequences in this sample. The gene calls are TRBV30 and TRBJ2-7; D is undetermined. Trimming took off 3 bases at V and 1 base at J, with 4 bases between the two ends. CDR1 and CDR2 (germline): GTSNPN, SVGIG (reference sequence). The CDR3 spans 11 residues. CDR3 nucleotides: TGTGCCTGGAGCTTGTCCTACGAGCAGTACTTC. This gives the protein CAWSLSYEQYF.

The chain has TRBV6-1 and TRBJ1-1; D ambiguous. The CDR3 consists of 14 residues. Germline values: CDR1 MNHNS, CDR2 SASEGT. Trimming removed 3 bases at V and 8 bases at J, with 16 bases between. CDR3 nucleotides: TGTGCCAGCAGTGATAGGGTGGGCCTGAAAGAAGCTTTCTTT. Protein product: CASSDRVGLKEAFF.

The chain has TRBV18 and TRBJ1-4; D is unclear. V gave up 4 bases and J gave up 6 bases, with 9 bases separating them. This CDR3 region has 13 residues. Germline loops: CDR1 KGHSH, CDR2 LQKENI. This chain's CDR3 is CASSQGTDEKLFF. CDR3 coding DNA: TGTGCCAGCTCACAGGGTACGGATGAAAAACTGTTTTTT.

This sequence joins TRBV15 and TRBJ1-2; D is unclear. Per germline, CDR1 LNHNV and CDR2 YYDKDF (reference sequence). This CDR3 has 14 residues. V was cut by 3 bases and J by 8 bases, with 16 bases left in between. This CDR3 is CATSSRPPVGGYTF. The CDR3 coding sequence is TGTGCCACCAGCAGCCGACCTCCGGTAGGGGGCTACACCTTC.

The J gene is TRBJ2-2, the V gene TRBV5-1; TRBD1 matches at 9 bases. Germline values: CDR1 SGHRS, CDR2 YFSETQ. CDR3 length: 14 amino acids. V lost 5 bases and J lost 6; bases outside the gene matches: 5. Here the CDR3 reads CASRDRGFSGELFF. The CDR3 nucleotides read TGCGCCAGCAGGGACAGGGGTTTTTCCGGGGAGCTGTTTTTT.

The chain uses TRBV4-3 and TRBJ2-3; D may match TRBD1 or TRBD2 (7 bases each). Looked up from germline, CDR1 is LGHNA and CDR2 is YSLEER. The CDR3 is 16 amino acids. The V gene lost 4 bases and the J gene lost 5 bases, with 19 bases spanning the gap. Here the CDR3 reads CASSPSVDREGDTQYF. CDR3 bases: TGCGCCAGCAGCCCAAGTGTCGACAGGGAGGGAGATACGCAGTATTTT.

This chain connects TRBV4-3 to TRBJ2-2; possibly TRBD2 for D (6 bases). The CDR3 is 18 residues long. CDR1 and CDR2 from the germline V gene are LGHNA and YSLEER. V was cut by 1 base and J by 6 bases, with 21 bases left in between. The CDR3: CASSQAPLGRWAAGELFF. The CDR3 DNA sequence: TGCGCCAGCAGCCAAGCCCCCCTCGGGAGATGGGCGGCCGGGGAGCTGTTTTTT.

The chain combines TRBV27 with TRBJ2-7; D call uncertain. Trimming removed 10 bases at V and 3 bases at J, with 1 base between. Per the germline V gene, CDR1 is MNHEY and CDR2 is SMNVEV (reference sequence). The length of the CDR3 is 8 residues. CDR3 loop: CAIYEQYV. The CDR3 coding sequence is TGTGCCATCTACGAGCAGTACGTC.

J is TRBJ2-6 and V is TRBV5-1; the match to TRBD2 covers 7 bases. The CDR3 is 15 amino acids. Germline trimming cut 7 bases from V and 0 bases from J; bases unmatched to any gene: 4. CDR1 and CDR2 from the germline V gene are SGHRS and YFSETQ. The CDR3: CASAWGGSGANVLTF. As DNA, the CDR3 is TGCGCCAGCGCCTGGGGGGGCTCTGGGGCCAACGTCCTGACTTTC.

The chain links TRBV2 to TRBJ1-4; D ambiguous. From germline, CDR1 is SNHLY and CDR2 FYNNEI. This CDR3 comprises 14 residues. V gave up 4 bases and J gave up 4 bases, with 10 bases separating them. DNA for the CDR3: TGTGCCAGCAGTGCTGACGGCTTTAATGAAAAACTGTTTTTT. Amino acids: CASSADGFNEKLFF.

This clone has only one observation. This chain uses TRBV30 with TRBJ2-7, with 8 bases that match TRBD1. CDR1 and CDR2 from the germline V gene are GTSNPN and SVGIG (reference sequence). J lost 0 bases, V lost 0 bases, and 4 bases had no gene match. This CDR3 has 15 amino acids. CDR3: CAWSVRDRSSYEQYF. Written as DNA, the CDR3 is TGTGCCTGGAGTGTACGGGACAGGTCCTCCTACGAGCAGTACTTC.

The chain employs TRBV6-6 and TRBJ1-5; TRBD1 might be the D (6 bases). The CDR3 is made up of 14 amino acids. The V end lost 6 bases, the J end lost 4 bases, and 13 bases lay between the germline ends. CDR1 and CDR2 (germline): MNHNY, SVGAGI (reference sequence). DNA of the CDR3: TGTGCCAGCAGCGACAGGACAAAGAATCAGCCCCAGCATTTT. Translated: CASSDRTKNQPQHF.

This clone appeared once. This chain links TRBV6-5 with TRBJ1-4; D is undetermined. The CDR3 spans 14 residues. Germline V gene sequence: CDR1 MNHEY, CDR2 SVGAGI. Trimming removed 6 bases at V and 8 bases at J, with 16 bases between. The CDR3 DNA sequence: TGTGCCAGCAGCCAGAACAGAAGGAGCGAAAAACTGTTTTTT. Residues: CASSQNRRSEKLFF.

The chain couples TRBV6-5 to TRBJ1-3; D uncertain. The CDR3 is made up of 14 amino acids. Per germline, CDR1 MNHEY and CDR2 SVGAGI. Trimming left V 6 bases short and J 0 bases short, with 9 bases between. The CDR3 reads CASRDVLSGNTIYF. CDR3 DNA sequence: TGTGCCAGCAGAGACGTACTCTCTGGAAACACCATATATTTT.

This chain links TRBV6-5 with TRBJ1-6, with D maybe TRBD1 (5 bases). Per germline, CDR1 MNHEY and CDR2 SVGAGI. The ends were cut back, 5 bases at V and 9 bases at J, with 14 bases in the middle. The CDR3 has 14 amino acids. Written as DNA, the CDR3 is TGTGCCAGCAGTAATCCGGGACTGGGTTCACCCCTCCACTTT. The encoded protein is CASSNPGLGSPLHF.

The chain links TRBV6-1 to TRBJ2-1; D call uncertain. Trimming removed 2 bases at V and 4 bases at J, with 9 bases between. Germline CDR1 MNHNS, CDR2 SASEGT. CDR3 length equals 14 residues. The CDR3 DNA follows: TGTGCCAGCAGTGAACAGTCAGAGTACAATGAGCAGTTCTTC. It translates to CASSEQSEYNEQFF.

The V and J genes are TRBV11-2 and TRBJ2-5; TRBD1 aligns across 7 bases. This CDR3 spans 15 amino acids. V lost 2 bases and J lost 7; bases outside the gene matches: 10. Germline lookup yields CDR1 SGHAT and CDR2 FQNNGV. The CDR3 DNA reads as TGTGCCAGCAGCTTAAGAACAGGGGTAGTTGGGACCCAGTACTTC. Amino acid sequence: CASSLRTGVVGTQYF.

The CDR3 loop is CAWSVPNWDYGYTF. In nucleotides, the CDR3 is TGTGCCTGGAGTGTGCCAAACTGGGACTATGGCTACACCTTC. The chain has TRBV30 and TRBJ1-2, with D unresolved. Between the trimmed V and J ends, which lost 0 bases and 3 bases, there was a span of 11 bases. Germline CDR1 GTSNPN, CDR2 SVGIG (reference sequence). The CDR3 has 14 residues.

The V gene is TRBV23-1, the J gene TRBJ1-3; D is ambiguous. TRBV23-1 is reported as an ORF; its role is uncertain. Trimming pared 4 bases from V and 0 bases from J, leaving 7 bases between. This CDR3 is 14 amino acids long. CDR3 loop: CASSPTGSGNTIYF. The DNA of the CDR3 is TGCGCCAGCAGTCCAACGGGCTCTGGAAACACCATATATTTT.

The chain recombines TRBV4-3 with TRBJ2-3; TRBD2 agrees at 11 bases. This CDR3 has 20 amino acids. V shed 2 bases, J shed 6 bases, and the junction held 19 bases outside the gene matches. Germline values: CDR1 LGHNA, CDR2 YSLEER. The CDR3 here is CASSQWATRTSGYSGDTQYF. CDR3 nucleotides: TGCGCCAGCAGCCAATGGGCCACCCGGACTAGCGGGTATTCAGGGGATACGCAGTATTTT.

The chain uses TRBV7-3 and TRBJ1-1; 7 bases are a match to TRBD1. Looked up from germline, CDR1 is SGHTA and CDR2 is FQGTGA. The junction had 8 bases not matched to a gene; V was cut back by 5 bases and J by 8 bases. The CDR3 totals 13 residues. The CDR3 DNA reads TGTGCCAGCAGCCCCCATCGGGACAGCGAAGCTTTCTTT. Its protein is CASSPHRDSEAFF.